This T cell receptor beta chain came from a study of T-cell memory formation after mild COVID-19. General study results and limits: While clones contracting from day 15 to 85 were balanced between CD4 and CD8, later expanders leaned CD4+. Contracting CD4+ clones lay largely in CM and EM, with CD8+ ones residing in EMRA.

TCRdb reprocessed the 5' RACE reads with MiXCR, giving one entry per CDR3 protein. The table includes 100,000 or so distinct CDR3 sequences, approximately 12% detected once. The CDR3 has 15 residues. Germline CDR1 and CDR2: SGDLS and YYNGEE. Trimming removed 4 bases from V and 5 bases from J, with 18 bases in between. This clonotype has just a few counts. What it recognizes is unknown. The origin of this receptor is a man between 18 and 35 years old who had mild COVID-19 (a few samples of this study predate the infection). Cell type and time point are not known. Sequencing was done on a sample of PBMCs or a T cell subset sorted from them (not recorded which). The chain employs TRBV9 and TRBJ1-1, with D possibly being TRBD1 (6 bases). The CDR3 DNA reads as TGTGCCAGCAGCATTGTACAGGGCTTAGGGACTGAAGCTTTCTTT. Translating it yields CASSIVQGLGTEAFF.